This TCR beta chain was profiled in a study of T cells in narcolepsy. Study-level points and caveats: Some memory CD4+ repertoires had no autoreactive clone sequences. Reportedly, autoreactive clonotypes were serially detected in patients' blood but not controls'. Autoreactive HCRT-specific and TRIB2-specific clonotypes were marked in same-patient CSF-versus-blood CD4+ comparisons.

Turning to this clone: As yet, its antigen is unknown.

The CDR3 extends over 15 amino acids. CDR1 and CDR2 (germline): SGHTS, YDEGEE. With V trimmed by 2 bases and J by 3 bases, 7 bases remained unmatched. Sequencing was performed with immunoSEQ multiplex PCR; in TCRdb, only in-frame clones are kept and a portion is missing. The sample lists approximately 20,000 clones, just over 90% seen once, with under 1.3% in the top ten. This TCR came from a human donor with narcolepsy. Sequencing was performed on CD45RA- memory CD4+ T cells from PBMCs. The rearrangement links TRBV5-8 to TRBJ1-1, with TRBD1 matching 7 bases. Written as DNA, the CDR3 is TGTGCCAGCAGCTTAGTAAGCAGGGGGGACACTGAAGCTTTCTTT. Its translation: CASSLVSRGDTEAFF.